This T cell receptor (beta chain) was captured in a study of shared T cell receptors in the human thymus (dated by TCRdb to 2020 to 2023). For context, the study as a whole: The study examined how self-reactive, shared T-cell receptor alpha chains are generated in the human thymus.

The method behind the library was the immunoSEQ multiplex PCR assay. Here the immuneACCESS table is served through TCRdb, limited to in-frame sequences with V and J called. Missing clones are a known gap in these copies; in checked studies unresolved V genes cover under half, and the rest lacks a known reason. Recorded for this sample are roughly 500,000 clones; about 84% of them occurred a single time. 0.013% of the sample is taken by the ten largest. Remarks on this clone: It lacks a known antigen. The record has no base qualities; no much larger clone is one base away.

The junction carries 27 bases between V and J, which are trimmed by 4 bases and 8 bases respectively. From cysteine to phenylalanine, the CDR3 is 18 amino acids long. Only the CDR3 part of the read is kept: 54 bases, read in frame from the first base. CDR1 LNHDA and CDR2 SQIVND were looked up in the germline V gene (reference sequence). The same data also went into a second study, on human thymus T cells. From the second report: In Finland, the donors were immunologically healthy infants who were having open corrective cardiac surgery for congenital heart defects. The thymus tissue came from surgical resects taken out during corrective cardiac surgery. Biased V and J gene segment usage appeared to be present in both thymic and peripheral blood repertoires. Highly overlapping thymic TCR repertoires among unrelated individuals were reported in the related research. The study used fewer than ten infant thymus samples plus four related peripheral blood samples to characterize TCR alpha and beta repertoires. Donor ages ranging from 7 to 244 days were recorded, and a handful of male and a couple of female infants were included in the cohort. Thymocytes were released mechanically from tissue and stored at -70 °C as pellets of roughly 9-31 million cells. A QIAsymphony instrument was used to extract genomic DNA from the frozen cell pellets. The immunoSEQ multiplex PCR assay was used to amplify the TCRB and TCRAD loci from a standardized amount of quality-controlled genomic DNA. The amplicons covered the V(D)J region and were long enough to include the CDR3 and to identify the V and J genes. Through the commercial immunoSEQ service, the amplicons were sequenced on an Illumina platform. Primer bias and sequencing errors were corrected as previously described, and TCRAD and TCRB definitions were based on the IMGT database. Analysis of the repertoires was done with immunoSEQ Analyzer 3.0 and VDJTools and included basic statistics, V/J segment usage, diversity estimates, rarefaction and pairwise overlap. To estimate diversity, the Chao1, ChaoE, Efron-Thisted, Shannon and inverse Simpson indices were applied, and diversity was also estimated on datasets down-sampled to the smallest sample. For repertoire overlap, CDR3 nucleotide sequence, V gene and J gene had to match strictly, and clustering was done by Jaccard-based multidimensional scaling. On average, thymus samples yielded roughly 770,000 unique TCRB clonotypes, whereas blood samples yielded about 80,000.

Here the chain combines TRBV19 and TRBJ2-1; a weak D assignment points to TRBD2 (6 bases agree). The receptor was derived from a boy under two years old with a congenital heart defect. Donor details come from another sample of the same person, matched by shared clones. The specimen sequenced was thymocytes. The nucleotide sequence is TGTGCCAGTAGTAATATTCAGTTGGGGCTAGCGTTTTCGGATGAGCAGTTCTTC. This codes for CASSNIQLGLAFSDEQFF.